Sequencing of this T cell receptor (beta chain) was carried out in a study of beta chain features in type 1 diabetes. Blood was drawn once from each donor into heparinised tubes. The draws averaged about 0.11 L. Researchers reported sorting CD4+ naive, central memory, regulatory and stem cell-like memory cells via CD45RO/CCR7/CD25/CD127/CD95/CD27. Findings and limits, study-wide: Type 1 diabetes patients had TCRB CDR3s that were shorter (moderately but significantly so) in all four CD4+ subsets.

To note about this clone: Its antigen is not identified.

Reverse transcription of all isolated RNA meant that expressed TCRB transcripts were sequenced. Naive, central memory and regulatory T cell samples yielded around 3.6 million reads on average. Here immunoSEQ multiplex PCR was the method, and the copy in TCRdb shows in-frame clones only, minus some. Counted here are 300,000 to 450,000 clones, over 8.5% occurring once; the ten biggest clones make up 0.45% to 0.65%. The sequenced sample consisted of central memory CD4+ T cells from blood. The sequence came from a man aged 25 to 40 with type 1 diabetes.

The CDR3 spells CASSLTSGTTYGYTF. The CDR3 DNA sequence: TGCGCCAGCAGCTTGACATCGGGGACGACCTATGGCTACACCTTC. This rearrangement joins TRBV5-1 to TRBJ1-2; weak D call: TRBD1 (5 bases). This CDR3 comprises 15 residues. Per the germline V gene, CDR1 is SGHRS and CDR2 is YFSETQ. The V and J ends lost 1 base and 4 bases respectively, with 14 bases between them.